This T cell receptor (beta chain) came from a study of memory CD4+ T cells and cytomegalovirus serostatus. In the study overall: Donors were healthy Belgian adults, fewer than ten CMV seropositive and 20 to 30 seronegative. Whole-study findings and limits: Median bootstrapped AUC for CMV status was about 0.94 originally, approximately 0.91 US-trained.

Here immunoSEQ multiplex PCR was the method, and the copy in TCRdb shows in-frame clones only, minus some. The sample contains tens of thousands of clones, around four fifths of which appear only once. In its sample, this clone was seen once. The antigen is not known. Germline CDR1 reads SGHTA; CDR2 reads FQGNSA. The ends were cut back, 1 base at V and 3 bases at J, with 6 bases in the middle. The CDR3 is made up of 13 amino acids. The sort gate was single viable CD3+CD4+CD8-CD45RO+ cells for memory CD4+ T cells. The V and J genes are TRBV7-2 and TRBJ2-5; D call uncertain. The sample comprised memory CD4+ T cells from blood. The clonotype originates from an adult in good health and CMV-seronegative. CDR3 nucleotide sequence: TGTGCCAGCAGCTTAGACGATAAAGAGACCCAGTACTTC. This gives the protein CASSLDDKETQYF.